One and the same sample provided the 27 T cell receptor beta chains below, sequenced in a study of tumor and adjacent non-tumor tissue in lung cancer. Three rounds of nested PCR, following a modified ARM-PCR protocol, produced the TCRbeta library. TCRdb called the multiplex PCR reads again in MiXCR, with one record for every CDR3 protein. The sample shows about 200,000 distinct CDR3 sequences, 71% of them seen only once. This sample's RNA came from whole unsorted tissue. The sample consisted of lung tumor tissue. The receptors shown here come from a man in his sixties with non-small cell lung cancer.

As regards this clonotype: Since the CDR3 does not end with the conserved phenylalanine or tryptophan, this likely comes from a read error. The V gene is TRBV11-2, the J gene TRBJ1-4; D is unresolved. CDR1 is SGHAT, CDR2 FQNNGV, per germline. The CDR3 length is 14 residues. CDR3 region: CPSSSSMREEKLFY. The CDR3 DNA is TGTCCCAGCAGCTCATCGATGAGGGAAGAAAAACTGTTTTAT.

The table lists this clonotype with many counts. This rearrangement joins TRBV20-1 to TRBJ1-6; D unresolved. CDR3 length equals 16 residues. The V gene's germline CDR1 is DFQATT and CDR2 SNEGSKA (reference sequence). V was shortened by 0 bases and J by 0 bases, with 9 bases between the two germline ends. The CDR3 nucleotides are TGCAGTGCTAGAGATCCCACGAGCTCCTATAATTCACCCCTCCACTTT. Protein: CSARDPTSSYNSPLHF.

Only a few counts were recorded for this clonotype. J is TRBJ1-1 and V is TRBV12-3 or TRBV12-4; no firm D call. The CDR3 is 14 amino acids. Deletions cut 3 bases from V and 3 bases from J, with 11 bases between. CDR3 coding DNA: TGTGCCAGCAGTTTGAGACTAAGGGACACTGAAGCTTTCTTT. Translating gives CASSLRLRDTEAFF.

Many counts were recorded for this clonotype. This chain's CDR3 is CSVVHRSSYNEQFF. CDR3 DNA: TGCAGCGTTGTTCACAGGAGCTCCTACAATGAGCAGTTCTTC. This chain uses TRBV29-1 with TRBJ2-1, with D tentatively TRBD1 (5 bases). CDR1 and CDR2 (germline): SQVTM, ANQGSEA. Between the trimmed V and J ends, which lost 4 bases and 0 bases, there was a span of 10 bases. This CDR3 has 14 residues.

With respect to this clonotype: A much more abundant neighbour one base away suggests this may be a read error. The conserved closing phenylalanine or tryptophan is absent in this CDR3, likely reflecting a read error. This sequence joins TRBV29-1 and TRBJ1-6, with D unclear. Per germline, CDR1 SQVTM and CDR2 ANQGSEA. The CDR3 length is 13 residues. Trimming removed 5 bases at V and 4 bases at J, with 9 bases between. DNA for the CDR3: TGCAGCGTTCTGGAAGGTTATAATTCACCCCTCCACCTT. It is translated as CSVLEGYNSPLHL.

This clonotype occurred many times. The chain carries TRBV11-3 and TRBJ1-2, with 8 bases fitting TRBD1. This CDR3 contains 14 residues. Looked up from germline, CDR1 is SGHNT and CDR2 is YENEEA. The ends lost 5 bases at V and 7 bases at J; junction bases unmatched: 9. The CDR3 sequence: CASSILGQGAGYTF. The CDR3 DNA reads as TGTGCCAGCAGCATCCTCGGACAGGGAGCTGGCTACACCTTC.

This clonotype came up many times. The chain uses TRBV4-2 and TRBJ1-1; D gene uncertain. The length of the CDR3 is 14 residues. V lost 4 bases and J lost 1, with 10 bases in between. Germline CDR1 and CDR2: LGHNA and YNFKEQ. The CDR3 bases are TGTGCCAGCAGCCCCCAGAGGGAGAACACTGAAGCTTTCTTT. Amino acids: CASSPQRENTEAFF.

This clonotype was observed a handful of times. The gene calls are TRBV6-2 or TRBV6-3 and TRBJ2-7; D not resolved. The length of the CDR3 is 12 residues. Trimming cost V 4 bases and J 6 bases, with 10 bases left between them. Germline lookup yields CDR1 MNHEY and CDR2 SVGEGT. CDR3 in DNA: TGTGCCAGCAGTTTTGACGGGCTCGAGCAGTACTTC. The encoded protein is CASSFDGLEQYF.

Regarding this clonotype: A much larger clone differs from this one at a single base, so this may be a read error. The V and J genes are TRBV20-1 and TRBJ2-7; 11 bases are shared with TRBD1. The CDR3 covers 15 residues. Germline lookup yields CDR1 DFQATT and CDR2 SNEGSKA (reference sequence). Trimming cost V 5 bases and J 1 base; bases outside gene matches: 7. The CDR3 reads CSAGGTGGLSYEQYF. The CDR3 DNA reads as TGCAGTGCTGGAGGGACAGGGGGACTTTCCTACGAGCAGTACTTC.

The rearrangement links TRBV12-3 or TRBV12-4 to TRBJ2-3; TRBD1 aligns across 9 bases. This CDR3 is built from 16 residues. Trimming took 7 bases from V and 4 from J; bases not matched to a gene: 12. The CDR3 DNA reads as TGTGCCAGCAAGGGGACAGGGTCTCTTAGCTCAGATACGCAGTATTTT. It codes for CASKGTGSLSSDTQYF.

The chain has TRBV6-1 and TRBJ2-7; 8 positions match TRBD1. This CDR3 is built from 15 residues. V was clipped by 2 bases and J by 5 bases; unmatched bases: 8. Germline V gene sequence: CDR1 MNHNS, CDR2 SASEGT. The CDR3 reads CASSETLAGGNEQYF. In DNA, the CDR3 is TGTGCCAGCAGTGAAACGTTGGCAGGGGGCAACGAGCAGTACTTC.

This clonotype has just a few counts. A much larger clone is a single base away; this may be a read error. The V and J genes are TRBV6-6 and TRBJ2-7, with D perhaps TRBD1 (5 bases). Germline V gives CDR1 MNHNY, CDR2 SVGAGI (reference sequence). CDR3 size: 13 residues. CDR3 sequence reads: CTSSPRPGNEQYF. The CDR3 coding sequence is TGTACCAGCAGTCCACGCCCAGGGAACGAGCAGTACTTC.

For this clonotype: The junction departs from germline at one end; a sequencing error may be responsible. The chain employs TRBV12-3 or TRBV12-4 and TRBJ2-2, with D possibly matching TRBD2 (5 bases). The CDR3 contains 11 residues. The CDR3 sequence is CAGLSTGELLF. The DNA of the CDR3 is TGTGCCGGCCTGAGCACCGGGGAGCTGTTATTT.

This chain links TRBV6-2 or TRBV6-3 with TRBJ2-1; D gene unclear. This CDR3 region has 13 residues. The germline V gene has CDR1 MNHEY and CDR2 SVGEGT. Between the trimmed V and J ends, which lost 5 bases and 5 bases, there was a span of 10 bases. The CDR3 bases are TGTGCCAGCAGTACCGGTCCTGACAATGAGCAGTTCTTC. Residues: CASSTGPDNEQFF.

The J gene is TRBJ2-1, the V gene TRBV11-3, with 9 bases aligning to TRBD2. Per the germline V gene, CDR1 is SGHNT and CDR2 is YENEEA. V shed 10 bases, J shed 7 bases, and the junction held 14 bases outside the gene matches. The CDR3 length is 15 residues. The CDR3 is CANGFRAGGVNEQFF. The DNA of the CDR3 is TGTGCCAACGGATTCAGAGCGGGGGGCGTGAATGAGCAGTTCTTC.

Points on this clonotype: The junction departs from the called germline gene at one end, perhaps through a read error. The chain is built from TRBV11-3 and TRBJ1-4, with D tentatively TRBD1 (5 bases). CDR1 and CDR2 from the germline V gene are SGHNT and YENEEA. The CDR3 runs 14 residues. This CDR3 reads CASSLGRTNEKLYF. The CDR3 nucleotides are TGTGCCAGCAGCTTGGGACGGACTAATGAGAAACTGTATTTT.

V gene TRBV6-6 combines with J gene TRBJ2-7; D is undetermined. Germline V gives CDR1 MNHNY, CDR2 SVGAGI (reference sequence). V shed 7 bases and J shed 0 bases, with 10 bases lying between them. CDR3 size: 13 residues. CDR3 DNA: TGTGCCAGCATCACCCCCCGCTCCTACGAGCAGTACTTC. Its protein is CASITPRSYEQYF.

The chain uses TRBV20-1 and TRBJ2-7; 7 bases map to TRBD2. The J segment lost 3 bases and the V segment lost 5 bases, leaving 10 bases of the junction unmatched. The CDR3 consists of 14 residues. Per the germline V gene, CDR1 is DFQATT and CDR2 is SNEGSKA (reference sequence). The CDR3 coding sequence is TGCAGTGCTCCCGGGTCTAGCGGTATCTACGAGCAGTACTTC. It encodes CSAPGSSGIYEQYF.

A few counts support this clonotype. Relative to the germline gene, one junction end is altered; a read error may explain this. The chain combines TRBV11-3 with TRBJ2-1, with 7 bases fitting TRBD2. Per the germline V gene, CDR1 is SGHNT and CDR2 is YENEEA. The CDR3 extends over 15 amino acids. The CDR3 sequence: CASSLTSVTRNEQFF. The CDR3, as DNA: TGTGCCAGCAGCCTCACTAGCGTGACAAGGAATGAGCAATTCTTC. The variable domain in full, completed from reference TRBV11-3 and TRBJ2-1, reads EAGVVQSPRYKIIEKKQPVAFWCNPISGHNTLYWYLQNLGQGPELLIRYENEEAVDDSQLPKDRFSAERLKGVDSTLKIQPAELGDSAVYLCASSLTSVTRNEQFFGPGTRLTVL.

To note about this clonotype: A much larger clone is a single base away; this may be a read error. This chain joins TRBV20-1 and TRBJ1-4; no clear D gene. The CDR3 has 13 amino acids. The germline V gene has CDR1 DFQATT and CDR2 SNEGSKA (reference sequence). The CDR3, as DNA: TGCAGTGCTAGAGTTGCGGCTAATGAAAAACTGCTTTTT. Encoded protein: CSARVAANEKLLF.

As concerns this clonotype: A read error may be the cause here, since a much bigger clone is one base away. This chain joins TRBV30 and TRBJ1-2, with 7 bases aligning to TRBD1. The V gene's germline CDR1 is GTSNPN and CDR2 SVGIG (reference sequence). The CDR3 is made up of 12 amino acids. This chain's CDR3 is CVCAKRGHGYTF. The CDR3, as DNA: TGTGTCTGCGCAAAGAGGGGGCATGGCTACACCTTC.

This clonotype was detected a few times. The chain links TRBV5-1 to TRBJ2-7; TRBD1 is a possible D gene (5 bases). CDR1 is SGHRS and CDR2 is YFSETQ in the germline V gene. The CDR3 loop spans 15 amino acids. V lost 5 bases to trimming and J lost 2 bases, with 17 bases between them. CDR3 sequence reads: CASRMPDRNAYEQYF. DNA of the CDR3: TGCGCCAGCAGGATGCCTGACAGAAACGCCTACGAGCAGTACTTC.

Remarks on this clonotype: The junction does not match germline at one end; this may be a read error. CDR3 nucleotides: TGTGCCAGCAGCTCACAGGGGGCGGACACCGGCGAGCTGTTTTTT. This gives the protein CASSSQGADTGELFF. The chain carries TRBV11-3 and TRBJ2-2; 9 positions match TRBD1. The germline V gene encodes CDR1 SGHNT and CDR2 YENEEA. The CDR3 has 15 residues.

This chain uses TRBV12-3 or TRBV12-4 with TRBJ2-3; D is perhaps TRBD1 (6 bases). This CDR3 has 15 residues. V was shortened by 6 bases and J by 2 bases, with 15 bases between the two germline ends. The CDR3 DNA sequence: TGTGCCAGCAGCCGGAGTGGGGGCTTCACAGATACGCAGTATTTT. As protein: CASSRSGGFTDTQYF.

About this clonotype itself: Sequence at one end of the junction differs from germline and may be a read error. Here the CDR3 DNA reads TGTACCAGCTGCAAAAGAGCAGGGATCCCTAATGAAAAACTGTTTTTT. This sequence encodes CTSCKRAGIPNEKLFF. The chain links TRBV11-3 to TRBJ1-4; a possible D gene is TRBD1 (5 bases). The CDR3 covers 16 residues. CDR1 and CDR2 (germline): SGHNT, YENEEA.

The genes are TRBV11-3 and TRBJ2-1, with TRBD2 identical over 8 bases. Germline-derived CDR1 and CDR2 are SGHNT and YENEEA. This CDR3 is 15 amino acids long. The CDR3 nucleotides read TGTGATAGCAGCCCCGGGGGGGGCTCCTACAATGAGCAGTTCTTC. It codes for CDSSPGGGSYNEQFF.

About this clonotype itself: The junction and the germline gene differ at one end; a read error may be behind it. The V and J genes are TRBV11-2 and TRBJ2-7, with no clear D. Germline V gene data show CDR1 as SGHAT and CDR2 as FQNNGV. This CDR3 spans 14 amino acids. This CDR3 reads CTSSLRQSSYERYF. In DNA form, the CDR3 reads TGTACCAGCAGCTTACGTCAGAGCTCCTATGAGCGGTACTTC.